This T cell receptor beta chain was recovered during a study of cytomegalovirus exposure and HLA in healthy donors. General study findings and limits: Among TCR sequences, most were rare, though some public TCRs appeared in many donors. DRB1 showed the most TCR associations and HLA-C the fewest in a later analysis, as rates varied by HLA locus. In vitro data verified three CMV-associated chains as specific for CMV antigens. Altogether, more than 150 TCR beta chains were recorded as cytomegalovirus-associated.

The CDR3 is made up of 17 amino acids. The PCR was carried out with 60 Vbeta primers and 13 Jbeta primers. Here immunoSEQ multiplex PCR was the method, and the copy in TCRdb shows in-frame clones only, minus some. There are about 200,000 clones in the sample; around 76% occur only once, and approximately 2.1% lies in the top ten. Of note for this clone: The target antigen is unknown.

The origin of this receptor is a man aged 25 to 40 in good health and CMV-seronegative. The specimen was PBMCs. V usage is TRBV21-1 and J usage is TRBJ2-6; the table's D gene call, TRBD1, was not cross checked with the DNA. TRBV21-1 counts as a pseudogene. CDR3 coding DNA: TGTGCCAGCACTACAATAACTGGGCAGGCTGGGGCCAACGTCCTGACTTTC. Protein product: CASTTITGQAGANVLTF.